The clone carrying this TCR beta chain was counted between two and nine times. Expressed TCRB transcripts were sequenced after all isolated RNA was converted to cDNA. Libraries were prepared by immunoSEQ multiplex PCR; TCRdb keeps only in-frame clonotypes and omits some of them. The table includes 300,000 to 450,000 clones, roughly 13% detected once. The data belong to a study of beta chain features in type 1 diabetes. This clonotype originated in a man aged 18 to 29 in good health. Sequenced material: naive CD4+ T cells from blood.

DNA for the CDR3: TGCGCCAGCAGCCCACTAAGACTAGCGGGCGGAGATACGCAGTATTTT. Its translation is CASSPLRLAGGDTQYF. The chain is built from TRBV4-1 and TRBJ2-3, with 10 nucleotides matching TRBD2. CDR1 MGHRA and CDR2 YSYEKL come from the germline V gene. This CDR3 has 16 residues. The V and J ends lost 4 bases and 5 bases, in that order; junction bases with no gene match: 9.